The 27 T cell receptor beta chains reported below all come from one sample, sequenced in a study of Graves' ophthalmopathy and Graves' hyperthyroidism. RNA transcripts were the template, and TCR beta CDR3 regions were amplified from them. First-round RT-PCR relied on HTBI primers, and a second-round multiplex PCR came next. TCRdb re-derived calls from the multiplex PCR reads in MiXCR, one entry per CDR3 protein. The sample yields 200,000 to 250,000 distinct CDR3 sequences, around 45% seen once. The sample consisted of peripheral blood. The receptors come from an adult man with Graves' ophthalmopathy.

The gene calls are TRBV29-1 and TRBJ2-7; D is possibly TRBD1 or TRBD2 (6 bases each). The CDR3 totals 14 residues. CDR1 is SQVTM and CDR2 is ANQGSEA in the germline V gene. V dropped 7 bases and J dropped 2 bases, with 18 bases sitting between them. CDR3 coding DNA: TGCAGCGGTGGGACTCCAGGGGAACCCTACGAGCAGTACTTC. Protein product: CSGGTPGEPYEQYF.

The chain carries TRBV7-2 and TRBJ2-7; tentatively, D is TRBD2 (6 bases). CDR1 and CDR2 from the germline V gene are SGHTA and FQGNSA. V was clipped by 1 base and J by 6 bases, with 19 bases between them. The CDR3 covers 16 residues. CDR3 nucleotide sequence: TGTGCCAGCAGCTTAGACATCGGGAGAGCAGGAGGCGAGCAGTACTTC. Its protein product is CASSLDIGRAGGEQYF.

The rearrangement links TRBV5-6 to TRBJ2-3, with D perhaps matching TRBD1 or TRBD2 (6 bases each). Trimming cost V 7 bases and J 4 bases, with 19 bases left between them. CDR1 SGHDT and CDR2 YYEEEE come from the germline V gene. The CDR3 consists of 15 residues. The CDR3 is CASGVGGASPDTQYF. The CDR3 DNA sequence: TGTGCCAGCGGAGTGGGGGGCGCTTCCCCAGATACGCAGTATTTT. Looking up the rest from reference TRBV5-6 and TRBJ2-3 gives the full variable domain: DAGVTQSPTHLIKTRGQQVTLRCSPKSGHDTVSWYQQALGQGPQFIFQYYEEEERQRGNFPDRFSGHQFPNYSSELNVNALLLGDSALYLCASGVGGASPDTQYFGPGTRLTVL.

This chain links TRBV10-3 with TRBJ1-2; 10 positions match TRBD1. V shed 2 bases and J 6 bases; nucleotides not matched to a gene: 3. The CDR3 covers 14 residues. Germline V gene lookup returns CDR1 ENHRY and CDR2 SYGVKD. The DNA for the CDR3 is TGTGCCATCAGTGAGCCCGGGACAGGGGATGGCTACACCTTC. Encoded protein: CAISEPGTGDGYTF.

The chain carries TRBV2 and TRBJ1-1; possible D gene TRBD1, 6 bases. The germline V gene has CDR1 SNHLY and CDR2 FYNNEI. With 3 bases removed from V and 2 bases from J, the gap between germline ends came to 7 bases. CDR3 length equals 13 residues. The CDR3 sequence is CASSDRGNTEAFF. The CDR3 nucleotides read TGTGCCAGCAGTGACAGGGGAAACACTGAAGCTTTCTTT.

The CDR3 here is CASGGGQGSGANVLTF. As DNA, the CDR3 is TGTGCCAGCGGAGGAGGACAGGGATCCGGGGCCAACGTCCTGACTTTC. The chain is built from TRBV9 and TRBJ2-6, with 8 bases that match TRBD1. Germline lookup yields CDR1 SGDLS and CDR2 YYNGEE. The CDR3 is 16 amino acids. J was trimmed by 4 bases and V by 7 bases; bases with no gene match: 10.

V gene TRBV10-2 combines with J gene TRBJ2-2; 11 bases line up with TRBD2. The CDR3 loop spans 20 amino acids. Trimming cost V 7 bases and J 0 bases; bases outside gene matches: 16. CDR1 and CDR2 (germline): WSHSY, SAAADI. The CDR3 is CASIRTGWLAGGANTGELFF. DNA of the CDR3: TGCGCCAGCATCCGGACGGGATGGCTAGCGGGAGGCGCGAACACCGGGGAGCTGTTTTTT.

The rearrangement joins TRBV29-1 to TRBJ1-5, with 8 bases lining up with TRBD1. The V and J ends lost 3 bases and 6 bases, in that order; junction bases with no gene match: 10. Germline CDR1 is SQVTM and CDR2 is ANQGSEA. The CDR3 loop spans 15 amino acids. In DNA form, the CDR3 reads TGCAGCGTTGACGAGACAGGGGTAGGCATTCAGCCCCAGCATTTT. Translation gives CSVDETGVGIQPQHF.

The chain combines TRBV10-1 with TRBJ1-5; 7 bases line up with TRBD1. CDR3 size: 15 residues. The V and J ends lost 7 bases and 2 bases, in that order; junction bases with no gene match: 8. Germline assignment: CDR1 WNHNN and CDR2 SYGVQD (reference sequence). The CDR3 region has the DNA TGCGCCAGCACGCAAGACAGGGTCGGCAATCAGCCCCAGCATTTT. Protein sequence: CASTQDRVGNQPQHF.

The chain couples TRBV20-1 to TRBJ1-6; the D is unclear. Germline values: CDR1 DFQATT, CDR2 SNEGSKA (reference sequence). The CDR3 is 20 residues long. V gave up 5 bases and J gave up 3 bases, with 29 bases separating them. CDR3 sequence (DNA): TGCAGTGCTGAGCCCTACTTGAGGAGGACCGTTCGTGACTATAATTCACCCCTCCACTTT. Its protein is CSAEPYLRRTVRDYNSPLHF.

J is TRBJ1-2 and V is TRBV20-1; TRBD1 might be the D (5 bases). CDR1 DFQATT and CDR2 SNEGSKA come from the germline V gene (reference sequence). Trimming removed 2 bases at V and 7 bases at J, with 8 bases between. CDR3 length equals 11 residues. This CDR3 is CSARQGTGYTF. CDR3 in DNA: TGCAGTGCTAGACAGGGCACTGGCTACACCTTC.

This clonotype was detected ten times or more. The chain couples TRBV2 to TRBJ2-6; no definite D call. The V gene lost 6 bases and the J gene lost 3 bases, with 6 bases spanning the gap. This CDR3 region has 13 residues. From germline, CDR1 is SNHLY and CDR2 FYNNEI. This CDR3 reads CASRADGANVLTF. CDR3 DNA sequence: TGTGCCAGCAGGGCGGATGGGGCCAACGTCCTGACTTTC.

The genes are TRBV7-9 and TRBJ2-7; D may be TRBD2 (5 bases). CDR1 is SEHNR and CDR2 is FQNEAQ in the germline V gene (reference sequence). CDR3 length: 13 residues. Trimming shortened V by 3 bases and J by 2 bases, and 8 bases separated the two germline ends. CDR3: CASSFGLAYEQYF. The CDR3 nucleotides are TGTGCCAGCAGCTTTGGACTGGCCTACGAGCAGTACTTC.

This clonotype was counted a few times. A junction end diverges from the germline sequence, so it may reflect a read error. The CDR3 nucleotides read TGCGCCAGCAGCCCCCCACCTCTCGGGGGAGACTACGAGCAGTACTTC. Translation: CASSPPPLGGDYEQYF. J is TRBJ2-7 and V is TRBV5-8, with a weak D call TRBD2 (6 bases). CDR1 is SGHTS and CDR2 is YDEGEE in the germline V gene. The length of the CDR3 is 16 residues. The whole variable domain, filled in from reference TRBV5-8 and TRBJ2-7, reads EAGVTQSPTHLIKTRGQQATLRCSPISGHTSVYWYQQALGLGLQFLLWYDEGEERNRGNFPPRFSGRQFPNYSSELNVNALELEDSALYLCASSPPPLGGDYEQYFGPGTRLTVT.

The V and J genes are TRBV12-3 or TRBV12-4 and TRBJ2-5; the D is unclear. This CDR3 contains 12 residues. The V end lost 5 bases, the J end lost 5 bases, and 9 bases lay between the germline ends. The CDR3 region is CASSELRETQYF. The CDR3 DNA reads as TGTGCCAGCAGTGAATTGCGGGAGACCCAGTACTTC.

The chain is built from TRBV10-3 and TRBJ2-7; perhaps TRBD2 as D (5 bases). The J call may be faulty, since TRBJ2-1 better matches the DNA end. The germline V gene has CDR1 ENHRY and CDR2 SYGVKD. CDR3 length: 13 residues. In DNA form, the CDR3 reads TGTGCCATCAGTGAGTCGAAGGAGGCTGAGCAGTTCTTC. Amino acid sequence: CAISESKEAEQFF.

The V and J genes are TRBV9 and TRBJ1-6, with TRBD1 matching over 9 bases. The CDR3 consists of 16 residues. V dropped 5 bases and J dropped 5; count of bases not matched to a gene: 8. Germline assignment: CDR1 SGDLS and CDR2 YYNGEE. CDR3: CASSYSRDRDNSPLHF. Written as DNA, the CDR3 is TGTGCCAGCAGTTACTCCCGGGACAGGGATAATTCACCCCTCCACTTT.

The V call is TRBV19, the J call TRBJ2-7; the match to TRBD1 covers 7 bases. J was trimmed by 0 bases and V by 6 bases; bases with no gene match: 8. The germline CDR1 and CDR2 sequences are LNHDA and SQIVND (reference sequence). CDR3 length: 15 amino acids. DNA of the CDR3: TGTGCCAGTAGCCGTGGACAGGATGGCTCCTACGAGCAGTACTTC. This translates into CASSRGQDGSYEQYF.

This clonotype has only a few counts. The junction departs from the called germline gene at one end, perhaps through a read error. The chain couples TRBV12-3 or TRBV12-4 to TRBJ2-5, with 9 bases fitting TRBD2. CDR3 size: 15 residues. The chain's CDR3 is CASSLAAGGSKTQYF. CDR3 coding DNA: TGTGCCAGCAGCTTAGCAGCGGGGGGATCGAAGACCCAGTACTTC.

The rearrangement joins TRBV29-1 to TRBJ2-7; 7 bases align to TRBD2. The V gene end was trimmed by 6 bases and the J gene end by 6 bases; junction bases not matched to a gene: 5. CDR3 size: 11 residues. Germline V gene data show CDR1 as SQVTM and CDR2 as ANQGSEA. The CDR3 region is CSVWGGVEQYF. The CDR3 DNA sequence: TGCAGCGTCTGGGGGGGTGTCGAGCAGTACTTC.

This clonotype was seen ten or more times. The V and J genes are TRBV12-3 or TRBV12-4 and TRBJ1-1; D gene uncertain. This CDR3 comprises 14 residues. V shed 3 bases and J shed 0 bases, with 8 bases lying between them. CDR3 amino acids: CASSFQLLNTEAFF. Here the CDR3 DNA reads TGTGCCAGCAGTTTTCAGCTACTGAACACTGAAGCTTTCTTT.

The genes are TRBV7-4 and TRBJ1-2; 8 bases are shared with TRBD1. Germline trimming cut 7 bases from V and 6 bases from J; bases unmatched to any gene: 13. The germline CDR1 and CDR2 sequences are SGHVT and SQSDAQ. This CDR3 is 15 amino acids long. The DNA for the CDR3 is TGTGCCAGCAACTTGGACAGGGCGACTTTCGATGGCTACACCTTC. It specifies CASNLDRATFDGYTF.

In this sample, this clonotype turned up once. This rearrangement joins TRBV7-8 to TRBJ1-5; possible D gene TRBD1, 5 bases. The CDR3 runs to 14 residues. The germline CDR1 and CDR2 sequences are SGHVS and FQNEAQ. V was cut by 1 base and J by 11 bases, with 15 bases left in between. CDR3 in DNA: TGTGCCAGCAGCTTAGGGACCGGACAAGAGACCCAGCATTTT. Its translation is CASSLGTGQETQHF.

The rearrangement uses TRBV28 and TRBJ2-7, with a possible D match to TRBD1 (5 bases). Germline V gene sequence: CDR1 MDHEN, CDR2 SYDVKM. V was pared by 5 bases and J by 5 bases, with 13 bases between. The CDR3 runs 13 residues. The CDR3 loop is CASSGAGPNEQYF. CDR3 DNA sequence: TGTGCCAGCAGTGGGGCAGGTCCCAACGAGCAGTACTTC.

This clonotype showed up just a few times. The rearrangement joins TRBV7-2 to TRBJ1-5; 7 bases line up with TRBD1. The germline V gene has CDR1 SGHTA and CDR2 FQGNSA. V was pared by 4 bases and J by 3 bases, with 9 bases of the junction left unmatched. This CDR3 has 16 residues. CDR3 sequence reads: CASSWGDREHNQPQHF. In DNA, the CDR3 is TGTGCCAGCAGCTGGGGCGACAGGGAGCACAATCAGCCCCAGCATTTT.

A few counts support this clonotype. J is TRBJ1-2 and V is TRBV11-2; TRBD1 aligns across 11 bases. The CDR3 sequence is 16 residues long. J gave up 4 bases and V 4 bases, and 8 bases lay outside the gene matches. Germline-derived CDR1 and CDR2 are SGHAT and FQNNGV. In DNA, the CDR3 is TGTGCCAGCAGCTCCCCGGACAGGGGGCGCCGCTATGGCTACACCTTC. Protein: CASSSPDRGRRYGYTF.

This chain joins TRBV29-1 and TRBJ1-5; weak D call: TRBD1 (6 bases). From germline, CDR1 is SQVTM and CDR2 ANQGSEA. This CDR3 is built from 13 residues. V was cut by 7 bases and J by 8 bases, with 18 bases left in between. The CDR3 sequence is CSAQQGPGEPQHF. The CDR3 region has the DNA TGCAGCGCGCAACAGGGCCCAGGGGAGCCCCAGCATTTT.